The entry that follows covers one TCR beta chain sequence. The target antigen is unknown. With 0 bases removed from V and 2 bases from J, the gap between germline ends came to 12 bases. This CDR3 has 15 residues. CDR1 is SGHRS and CDR2 is YFSETQ in the germline V gene. The data derive from a study of T cell repertoires in cytomegalovirus infection. Study summary: Both recently identified HLA-C-restricted and well-studied HLA-B-restricted CMV epitopes were used in the study. Both CMV infection and a matching HLA type were indicated by public TCR beta signatures. Broader study findings: The ex vivo response was dominated by HLA-C-restricted CMV-specific TCR beta clonotypes. Frequencies of public TCR beta families were cumulated, and this identified carriers of CMV plus the relevant HLA.

TCRdb fed the reads into MiXCR, producing one record per CDR3 protein. The table lists hundreds of thousands of distinct CDR3 sequences, 30% to 40% of them singletons. The V gene is TRBV5-1, the J gene TRBJ2-7; D not certain. This receptor was obtained from a human donor in good health (CMV status not recorded). Some clones in this sample may be carry-over from other donors' samples. The sample here was cultured CD8+ T cells from PBMCs, taken from culture after CMV antigen stimulation. CDR3 amino acids: CASSLALGSAYEQYF. The CDR3 DNA sequence: TGCGCCAGCAGCTTGGCATTGGGTTCAGCCTACGAGCAGTACTTC.